This T cell receptor (beta chain) stems from a study of shared clonotypes between healthy human individuals. Germline values: CDR1 SGHDT, CDR2 YYEEEE. The length of the CDR3 is 12 residues. Trimming removed 2 bases from V and 4 bases from J, with 4 bases in between. The data were produced by immunoSEQ multiplex PCR, yet TCRdb's version contains in-frame clones alone and is incomplete. This sample has roughly 450,000 clones; 79% occur once, and the top ten carry approximately 13%. Those who donated were healthy HIV-negative adults, with no recent acute infections or vaccinations reported. There were only Caucasian adults among the donors, and all lived in Nashville, Tennessee.

The sample was PBMCs. The receptor's source is a woman in her thirties or forties in good health. Some clones in this sample may be carry-over from other donors' samples. The chain couples TRBV5-6 to TRBJ1-3; the D is unclear. The CDR3 DNA is TGTGCCAGCAGCTTCAGCGGAAACACCATATATTTT. Encoded protein: CASSFSGNTIYF.